This TCR beta chain was found in a study of blood T cell repertoires in COVID-19. Whole-study context: Italy, Spain and the United States were the sources of the convalescent and acute COVID-19 samples. T cells, B-cell-depleted T cells, or PBMCs supplied cDNA or gDNA.

Original data processing: Counts of nucleated cells, estimated from reference gene primer amplification, were obtained. The repertoire was sequenced with immunoSEQ multiplex PCR; TCRdb's copy has only in-frame clones and lacks some. V and J calls and clone size are given by that table; D and trimming were obtained from the DNA. This table has around 200,000 clones, more than 70% appearing once. CDR3 length: 11 amino acids. Per germline, CDR1 DFQATT and CDR2 SNEGSKA (reference sequence). Deletions cut 7 bases from V and 7 bases from J, with 11 bases between. Sample: PBMCs or T cells enriched from blood (not recorded which). The chain links TRBV20-1 to TRBJ2-4, with TRBD2 as a possible D gene (6 bases). The TCR sequence derives from a man aged 35 to 55 with acute COVID-19. The CDR3 region has the DNA TGCAGTGTCCCCCGGGGGAACATTCAGTACTTC. Translated: CSVPRGNIQYF.